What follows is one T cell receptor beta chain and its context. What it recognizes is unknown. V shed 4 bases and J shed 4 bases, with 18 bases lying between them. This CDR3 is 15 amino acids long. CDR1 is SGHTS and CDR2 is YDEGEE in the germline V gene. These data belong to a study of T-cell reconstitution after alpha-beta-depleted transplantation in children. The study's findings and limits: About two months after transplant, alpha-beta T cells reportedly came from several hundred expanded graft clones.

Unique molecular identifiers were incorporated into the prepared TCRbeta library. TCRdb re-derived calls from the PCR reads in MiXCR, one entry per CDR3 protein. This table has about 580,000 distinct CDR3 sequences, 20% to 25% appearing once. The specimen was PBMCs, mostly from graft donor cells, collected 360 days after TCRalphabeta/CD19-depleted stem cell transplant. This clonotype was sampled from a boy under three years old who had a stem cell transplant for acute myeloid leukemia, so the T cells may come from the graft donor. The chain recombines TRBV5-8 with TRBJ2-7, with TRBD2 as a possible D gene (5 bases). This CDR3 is CASSPRGPEDYEQYV. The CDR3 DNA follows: TGTGCCAGCAGCCCGAGAGGGCCGGAAGATTACGAGCAGTACGTC.